These T cell receptor beta chains were read from a single sample in a study of blood T cell repertoires in COVID-19. Profiling relied on immunoSEQ multiplex PCR, and the TCRdb table lists in-frame clones only, not all of them. The sample yields 150,000 or so clones, roughly 87% seen once. The sequenced sample was PBMCs or T cells enriched from blood (not recorded which). The receptors were sampled from a woman in her thirties or forties who had been exposed to COVID-19. Each CDR3 is given with its conserved first and last residue. The D gene is left open where the match is weak. For some rows the clone size is stated as once, few or many, or as a class when expanded; others skip it.

CDR3 protein: CASSQLGRVSTDTQYF; CDR3 DNA: TGTGCCAGCAGCCAACTAGGCAGGGTAAGCACAGATACGCAGTATTTT; V gene: TRBV3-1/TRBV3-2; J gene: TRBJ2-3; D gene: NA; clone size: NA; CDR3 length: 16
CDR3 protein: CASRTSGQGGTEAFF; CDR3 DNA: TGTGCCAGCCGAACTTCGGGGCAGGGGGGAACTGAAGCTTTCTTT; V gene: TRBV6-5; J gene: TRBJ1-1; D gene: TRBD1; clone size: NA; CDR3 length: 15
CDR3 protein: CASSDWGEKNIQYF; CDR3 DNA: TGTGCCAGCAGTGACTGGGGGGAGAAAAACATTCAGTACTTC; V gene: TRBV2; J gene: TRBJ2-4; D gene: NA; clone size: few; CDR3 length: 14
CDR3 protein: CASTKDQQASSYNEQFF; CDR3 DNA: TGTGCCAGCACCAAAGACCAACAGGCGAGCTCCTACAATGAGCAGTTCTTC; V gene: TRBV7-9; J gene: TRBJ2-1; D gene: NA; clone size: NA; CDR3 length: 17
CDR3 protein: CASSRGNTGELFF; CDR3 DNA: TGTGCCAGCAGCAGGGGGAACACCGGGGAGCTGTTTTTT; V gene: TRBV6-2/TRBV6-3; J gene: TRBJ2-2; D gene: NA; clone size: NA; CDR3 length: 13
CDR3 protein: CASSPNAGGYTDTQYF; CDR3 DNA: TGCGCCAGCAGCCCCAATGCGGGGGGATATACCGATACGCAGTATTTT; V gene: TRBV5-1; J gene: TRBJ2-3; D gene: TRBD2; clone size: NA; CDR3 length: 16
CDR3 protein: CASSQEFTRNSYNSPLHF; CDR3 DNA: TGTGCCAGCAGCCAAGAGTTTACGAGGAACTCCTATAATTCACCCCTCCACTTT; V gene: TRBV14; J gene: TRBJ1-6; D gene: NA; clone size: NA; CDR3 length: 18
CDR3 protein: CSVLVAGGADTQYF; CDR3 DNA: TGCAGCGTTTTAGTAGCGGGGGGTGCAGATACGCAGTATTTT; V gene: TRBV29-1; J gene: TRBJ2-3; D gene: TRBD2; clone size: once; CDR3 length: 14
CDR3 protein: CASSFRTSGEGRETQYF; CDR3 DNA: TGTGCCAGCAGCTTCCGGACTAGCGGGGAGGGGAGGGAGACCCAGTACTTC; V gene: TRBV7-2; J gene: TRBJ2-5; D gene: TRBD2; clone size: NA; CDR3 length: 17
CDR3 protein: CASGRDRGQDTQYF; CDR3 DNA: TGTGCCAGCGGCCGGGACAGGGGGCAAGATACGCAGTATTTT; V gene: TRBV7-2; J gene: TRBJ2-3; D gene: TRBD1; clone size: NA; CDR3 length: 14
CDR3 protein: CASSQNPLTQGNYEQYF; CDR3 DNA: TGTGCCAGCAGCCAAAATCCCCTAACCCAGGGAAACTACGAGCAGTACTTC; V gene: TRBV14; J gene: TRBJ2-7; D gene: NA; clone size: once; CDR3 length: 17
CDR3 protein: CASRSDRGRSTEAFF; CDR3 DNA: TGCGCCAGCAGATCGGACAGGGGGCGCAGCACTGAAGCTTTCTTT; V gene: TRBV23-1; J gene: TRBJ1-1; D gene: TRBD1; clone size: NA; CDR3 length: 15
CDR3 protein: CASSQRQGAAGEQYF; CDR3 DNA: TGTGCCAGTAGTCAAAGACAGGGGGCCGCGGGCGAGCAGTACTTC; V gene: TRBV19; J gene: TRBJ2-7; D gene: TRBD1; clone size: once; CDR3 length: 15
CDR3 protein: CASSRGAGNTEAFF; CDR3 DNA: TGTGCCAGCTCCAGGGGCGCAGGGAACACTGAAGCTTTCTTT; V gene: TRBV18; J gene: TRBJ1-1; D gene: NA; clone size: NA; CDR3 length: 14
CDR3 protein: CASTNPGQGSYEQYF; CDR3 DNA: TGTGCCAGCACCAACCCGGGACAGGGGTCCTACGAGCAGTACTTC; V gene: TRBV6-5; J gene: TRBJ2-7; D gene: TRBD1; clone size: NA; CDR3 length: 15
CDR3 protein: CASTSGGALGSQPQHF; CDR3 DNA: TGTGCCAGCACCTCGGGAGGGGCGCTGGGAAGTCAGCCCCAGCATTTT; V gene: TRBV2; J gene: TRBJ1-5; D gene: NA; clone size: NA; CDR3 length: 16
CDR3 protein: CASSLWVAGVTGELFF; CDR3 DNA: TGTGCCAGCAGTTTATGGGTAGCCGGAGTCACCGGGGAGCTGTTTTTT; V gene: TRBV28; J gene: TRBJ2-2; D gene: NA; clone size: NA; CDR3 length: 16
CDR3 protein: CASSWGVNYGYTF; CDR3 DNA: TGTGCCAGCAGTTGGGGGGTCAACTATGGCTACACCTTC; V gene: TRBV27; J gene: TRBJ1-2; D gene: NA; clone size: NA; CDR3 length: 13
CDR3 protein: CASTNSTGRKNEKLFF; CDR3 DNA: TGTGCCAGTACTAACTCGACAGGGCGGAAGAATGAAAAACTGTTTTTT; V gene: TRBV19; J gene: TRBJ1-4; D gene: TRBD1; clone size: NA; CDR3 length: 16
CDR3 protein: CASSPRNRGTEAFF; CDR3 DNA: TGCGCCAGCAGCCCCCGGAACAGGGGCACTGAAGCTTTCTTT; V gene: TRBV4-1; J gene: TRBJ1-1; D gene: TRBD1; clone size: once; CDR3 length: 14
CDR3 protein: CASSDNKNTEAFF; CDR3 DNA: TGTGCCAGCAGTGACAACAAGAACACTGAAGCTTTCTTT; V gene: TRBV2; J gene: TRBJ1-1; D gene: NA; clone size: NA; CDR3 length: 13
CDR3 protein: CASAGGGTDTQYF; CDR3 DNA: TGTGCCAGTGCAGGGGGTGGCACAGATACGCAGTATTTT; V gene: TRBV5-4; J gene: TRBJ2-3; D gene: TRBD1; clone size: NA; CDR3 length: 13